This T cell receptor (beta chain) originates from a study of beta chain features in type 1 diabetes. General study results and limits: Patients with type 1 diabetes showed fewer VDJ junction insertions and more deletions. Here, the possible influence of HLA type (on TCRB rearrangement) remained unresolved. Moderately but significantly shorter TCRB CDR3s were found in Type 1 diabetes patients in all four CD4+ subsets.

In the case of this clone: Antigen specificity is unknown.

Since all of the isolated RNA was reverse transcribed, expressed TCRB transcripts were what got sequenced. An average around 3.5 million reads came from naive, central memory and regulatory T cell samples. Sequencing was performed with immunoSEQ multiplex PCR; in TCRdb, only in-frame clones are kept and a portion is missing. The sample has 150,000 to 200,000 clones, roughly 60% seen once. It was one heparinised blood draw, averaging around 120 mL, that each donor gave. Trimming removed 4 bases from V and 6 bases from J, with 22 bases in between. From germline, CDR1 is SGHTA and CDR2 FQGNSA. The CDR3 consists of 17 residues.

This sequence originates from a man aged 30-40 years with type 1 diabetes. Sequencing was performed on naive CD4+ T cells from blood. J is TRBJ2-1 and V is TRBV7-2; D may correspond to TRBD1 or TRBD2 (5 bases each). The DNA of the CDR3 is TGTGCCAGCAGCTCAAAAAGAGGGACCCCGGTCTCCAATGAGCAGTTCTTC. Protein: CASSSKRGTPVSNEQFF.